The 20 T cell receptor beta chains below all came from one sample that was sequenced in a study of T cells in localized non-small cell lung cancer. Repertoires were generated with immunoSEQ multiplex PCR, while TCRdb's copy carries only in-frame clones and drops some. The sample shows just under 80,000 clones, around 81% of them seen only once. Sequenced material: peripheral blood, taken before any cancer treatment. The receptors stem from a female donor older than 55 with stage I lung adenocarcinoma.

The chain has TRBV7-2 and TRBJ2-7; D remains unclear. The germline CDR1 and CDR2 sequences are SGHTA and FQGNSA. CDR3 length equals 15 residues. Between the trimmed V and J ends, which lost 2 bases and 4 bases, there was a span of 15 bases. For the CDR3, the DNA is TGTGCCAGCAGCTTAACCGACCTTCGTGGTTACGAGCAGTACTTC. Amino acid sequence: CASSLTDLRGYEQYF.

The rearrangement uses TRBV30 and TRBJ2-5; 7 nucleotides line up with TRBD2. The CDR3 is made up of 13 amino acids. Germline trimming cut 2 bases from V and 7 bases from J; bases unmatched to any gene: 7. Germline V gives CDR1 GTSNPN, CDR2 SVGIG (reference sequence). Written as DNA, the CDR3 is TGTGCCTGGAGTTTTTCTAGCGGCGCGACCCAGTACTTC. Protein: CAWSFSSGATQYF. Drawing the rest from reference TRBV30 and TRBJ2-5, the complete variable domain is SQTIHQWPATLVQPVGSPLSLECTVEGTSNPNLYWYRQAAGRGLQLLFYSVGIGQISSEVPQNLSASRPQDRQFILSSKKLLLSDSGFYLCAWSFSSGATQYFGPGTRLLVL.

The V gene is TRBV5-4, the J gene TRBJ1-1; unclear D gene. This CDR3 spans 16 amino acids. CDR1 and CDR2 from the germline V gene are SGHNT and YYREEE (reference sequence). Trimming left V 3 bases short and J 2 bases short, with 17 bases between. The CDR3 sequence is CASSSDQRRTNTEAFF. In nucleotides, the CDR3 is TGTGCCAGCAGCTCCGACCAGAGAAGAACTAACACTGAAGCTTTCTTT.

The chain is built from TRBV10-3 and TRBJ1-2; the match to TRBD1 covers 7 bases. Germline trimming cut 3 bases from V and 0 bases from J; bases unmatched to any gene: 1. Germline assignment: CDR1 ENHRY and CDR2 SYGVKD. The CDR3 spans 14 residues. As DNA, the CDR3 is TGTGCCATCAGTGACAGGGGGACTAACTATGGCTACACCTTC. It specifies CAISDRGTNYGYTF.

V gene TRBV29-1 combines with J gene TRBJ1-5, with D possibly TRBD1 on 6 matching bases. V was pared by 5 bases and J by 0 bases, with 11 bases between. The CDR3 has 14 residues. The germline V gene has CDR1 SQVTM and CDR2 ANQGSEA. The CDR3 DNA reads as TGCAGCGTTCGGGACACCTATAGCAATCAGCCCCAGCATTTT. Its protein is CSVRDTYSNQPQHF.

This clone was seen a few times. This chain links TRBV7-2 with TRBJ1-2, with a possible D match to TRBD1 (6 bases). The CDR3 extends over 14 amino acids. The V gene lost 5 bases and the J gene lost 3 bases, with 13 bases spanning the gap. Germline V gene lookup returns CDR1 SGHTA and CDR2 FQGNSA. The CDR3 loop reads CASSLPTGYYGYTF. The CDR3, as DNA: TGTGCCAGCAGCCTACCCACAGGGTACTATGGCTACACCTTC.

A note on this clone: This specimen includes other DNA sequences encoding the same CDR3. The chain uses TRBV9 and TRBJ2-1; D is undetermined. The CDR3 length is 13 residues. From germline, CDR1 is SGDLS and CDR2 YYNGEE. Trimming took 0 bases from V and 7 from J, leaving 8 bases between them. Here the CDR3 DNA reads TGTGCCAGCAGCGTAGTTCCCAGAAATGAGCAGTTCTTC. Residues: CASSVVPRNEQFF.

V and J are TRBV4-3 and TRBJ1-6; the D is unclear. The V end was cut by 0 bases, the J end by 6 bases, with 9 bases between. Per the germline V gene, CDR1 is LGHNA and CDR2 is YSLEER. The CDR3 consists of 15 residues. In nucleotides, the CDR3 is TGCGCCAGCAGCCAAGAACCGACCGCTAATTCACCCCTCCACTTT. This codes for CASSQEPTANSPLHF.

This clone turned up a few times. J is TRBJ1-2 and V is TRBV2, with 7 bases lining up with TRBD1. J was trimmed by 6 bases and V by 6 bases; bases with no gene match: 7. This CDR3 is built from 13 residues. In germline, CDR1 is SNHLY, CDR2 FYNNEI. CDR3 coding DNA: TGTGCCAGCAGCAAAGACAGGGCCAATGGCTACACCTTC. The encoded protein is CASSKDRANGYTF.

The genes are TRBV28 and TRBJ1-4; a possible D gene is TRBD1 (6 bases). Trimming removed 7 bases from V and 8 bases from J, with 17 bases in between. CDR3 length equals 14 residues. Per germline, CDR1 MDHEN and CDR2 SYDVKM. In nucleotides, the CDR3 is TGTGCCAGCACCCAAGGGGGGGCTGGGGAAAAACTGTTTTTT. Translated: CASTQGGAGEKLFF. The full variable domain, in which reference TRBV28 and TRBJ1-4 provide the parts outside the CDR3, is DVKVTQSSRYLVKRTGEKVFLECVQDMDHENMFWYRQDPGLGLRLIYFSYDVKMKEKGDIPEGYSVSREKKERFSLILESASTNQTSMYLCASTQGGAGEKLFFGSGTQLSVL.

The chain recombines TRBV6-6 with TRBJ1-5; D perhaps matches TRBD1 (5 bases). V lost 0 bases to trimming and J lost 1 base, with 10 bases between them. The CDR3 is 16 residues long. Germline CDR1 MNHNY, CDR2 SVGAGI (reference sequence). The CDR3 region is CASSYSGTESNQPQHF. CDR3 nucleotides: TGTGCCAGCAGTTACTCCGGGACGGAAAGCAATCAGCCCCAGCATTTT.

The CDR3, as DNA: TGTGCCAGCAGCTCACAGGGGGCCTACGAGCAGTACTTC. Translating it yields CASSSQGAYEQYF. The rearrangement links TRBV28 to TRBJ2-7; 8 nucleotides match TRBD1. V lost 6 bases, J lost 2 bases, and 3 bases stayed unmatched. CDR1 is MDHEN and CDR2 is SYDVKM in the germline V gene. The CDR3 length is 13 residues.

This clone was recorded a few times. The chain couples TRBV7-6 to TRBJ2-4, with a tentative D call TRBD2 (6 bases). Germline V lookup: CDR1 SGHVS, CDR2 FNYEAQ. CDR3 length equals 13 residues. Trimming pared 5 bases from V and 7 bases from J, leaving 12 bases between. DNA of the CDR3: TGTGCCAGCAGCCCTGGAGGGGTGAACATTCAGTACTTC. Translating gives CASSPGGVNIQYF.

The chain is built from TRBV4-2 and TRBJ1-2; D gene uncertain. V shed 0 bases and J shed 0 bases, with 8 bases lying between them. This CDR3 region has 15 residues. Germline V gives CDR1 LGHNA, CDR2 YNFKEQ. CDR3 nucleotide sequence: TGTGCCAGCAGCCAAGAAAGGGCAGCTAACTATGGCTACACCTTC. It encodes CASSQERAANYGYTF.

V and J are TRBV7-8 and TRBJ2-3, with TRBD1 identical over 9 bases. Germline CDR1 and CDR2: SGHVS and FQNEAQ. V shed 5 bases and J 4 bases; nucleotides not matched to a gene: 4. The CDR3 totals 14 residues. The CDR3 coding sequence is TGTGCCAGCAGCCAGGACAGGGGTGCAGATACGCAGTATTTT. It is translated as CASSQDRGADTQYF.

This clone was seen just once. This chain links TRBV29-1 with TRBJ2-3, with 10 bases lining up with TRBD1. CDR1 and CDR2 from the germline V gene are SQVTM and ANQGSEA. The V segment lost 3 bases and the J segment 3 bases; nucleotides outside the gene matches: 6. The CDR3 is 15 residues long. The CDR3 DNA follows: TGCAGCGTTGAGGCCCGGGACAGGGGAACAGATACGCAGTATTTT. Its protein product is CSVEARDRGTDTQYF.

The J gene is TRBJ2-3, the V gene TRBV7-2, with TRBD1 matching over 9 bases. This CDR3 contains 16 residues. Germline lookup yields CDR1 SGHTA and CDR2 FQGNSA. V lost 1 base, J lost 4 bases, and 6 bases stayed unmatched. CDR3 region: CASSLGQGVKSDTQYF. In nucleotides, the CDR3 is TGTGCCAGCAGCTTAGGACAGGGGGTTAAATCAGATACGCAGTATTTT.

The rearrangement uses TRBV6-6 and TRBJ2-1, with 8 nucleotides matching TRBD2. This CDR3 region has 15 residues. V lost 7 bases and J lost 1; bases outside the gene matches: 6. Germline CDR1 reads MNHNY; CDR2 reads SVGAGI (reference sequence). The DNA of the CDR3 is TGTGCCAGCACATACCGGGGGGGATCCTACAATGAGCAGTTCTTC. It specifies CASTYRGGSYNEQFF.

The V call is TRBV7-9, the J call TRBJ1-6; 8 nucleotides match TRBD1. In germline, CDR1 is SEHNR, CDR2 FQNEAQ (reference sequence). With 3 bases clipped from V and 13 bases from J, the junction kept 8 bases outside the gene matches. This CDR3 is built from 14 residues. The DNA of the CDR3 is TGTGCCAGCAGCTTCGGGACAGGAGGTGTCCCCCTCCACTTT. Its protein is CASSFGTGGVPLHF.

The V gene is TRBV27, the J gene TRBJ1-2, with 9 positions matching TRBD1. V was pared by 6 bases and J by 8 bases, with 7 bases of the junction left unmatched. In germline, CDR1 is MNHEY, CDR2 SMNVEV (reference sequence). The CDR3 sequence is 13 residues long. The CDR3 loop is CASSWGTGIGYTF. The CDR3 DNA sequence: TGTGCCAGCAGCTGGGGGACAGGGATCGGCTACACCTTC.